The 15 T cell receptor beta chains below all came from one sample that was sequenced in a study of blood T cell repertoires in COVID-19. The assay was immunoSEQ multiplex PCR, and TCRdb's table has in-frame clones only and misses some. The sample contains roughly 100,000 clones, about 83% of which appear only once. The sequenced sample was peripheral blood. The receptors derive from a man aged 35-49 years with active or convalescent COVID-19.

The chain uses TRBV27 and TRBJ1-5; no firm D call. This CDR3 contains 15 residues. Germline values: CDR1 MNHEY, CDR2 SMNVEV (reference sequence). The V end was cut by 3 bases, the J end by 3 bases, with 12 bases between. The CDR3 DNA is TGTGCCAGCAGTTTGGGAGGGTTGCACAATCAGCCCCAGCATTTT. The encoded protein is CASSLGGLHNQPQHF.

This clone has just one count. The chain recombines TRBV27 with TRBJ2-1; D gene unclear. Germline lookup yields CDR1 MNHEY and CDR2 SMNVEV (reference sequence). The CDR3 is 15 amino acids. Deletions cut 2 bases from V and 1 base from J, with 9 bases between. CDR3 bases: TGTGCCAGCAGTTTAGGGCAGGCTTCCTACAATGAGCAGTTCTTC. As protein: CASSLGQASYNEQFF.

Judged by abundance, this clone is medium-sized. The rearrangement uses TRBV6-6 and TRBJ2-1, with D possibly TRBD1 on 5 matching bases. The CDR3 contains 13 residues. Trimming removed 4 bases from V and 6 bases from J, with 10 bases in between. Germline V gene sequence: CDR1 MNHNY, CDR2 SVGAGI (reference sequence). The DNA for the CDR3 is TGTGCCAGCAGTTTAGCAGGGCCCAATGAGCAGTTCTTC. This sequence encodes CASSLAGPNEQFF.

The chain uses TRBV2 and TRBJ2-1; D is unresolved. The CDR3 length is 13 residues. Trimming cost V 4 bases and J 2 bases, with 6 bases left between them. The V gene's germline CDR1 is SNHLY and CDR2 FYNNEI. This chain's CDR3 is CASSGDTYNEQFF. The DNA of the CDR3 is TGTGCCAGCAGTGGCGATACCTACAATGAGCAGTTCTTC.

The rearrangement uses TRBV3-1 (or the pseudogene TRBV3-2) and TRBJ2-3, with TRBD2 matching over 10 bases. V shed 3 bases, J shed 4 bases, and the junction held 1 base outside the gene matches. Germline V gives CDR1 LGHDT, CDR2 YNNKEL (reference sequence). The CDR3 runs to 14 residues. The CDR3, as DNA: TGTGCCAGCAGCCAGAGCGGGGGGGCAGATACGCAGTATTTT. It translates to CASSQSGGADTQYF.

J is TRBJ1-6 and V is TRBV2; D is perhaps TRBD1 (6 bases). The germline V gene encodes CDR1 SNHLY and CDR2 FYNNEI. CDR3 size: 15 residues. V was cut by 4 bases and J by 4 bases, with 11 bases left in between. CDR3 sequence reads: CASSGGTPYNSPLHF. CDR3 in DNA: TGTGCCAGCAGTGGAGGGACACCGTATAATTCACCCCTCCACTTT.

The chain uses TRBV6-2 or TRBV6-3 and TRBJ1-5; 9 nucleotides line up with TRBD1. Trimming at V came to 5 bases and at J to 2 bases, leaving 10 bases not matched to a gene. This CDR3 is 17 amino acids long. CDR1 is MNHEY, CDR2 SVGEGT, per germline. CDR3 bases: TGTGCCAGCAGTCAAACAGGGGGCAGGTATCGCAATCAGCCCCAGCATTTT. This translates into CASSQTGGRYRNQPQHF.

This clone was counted a few times. The J gene is TRBJ2-2, the V gene TRBV20-1; D is perhaps TRBD2 (5 bases). Germline values: CDR1 DFQATT, CDR2 SNEGSKA (reference sequence). Trimming stripped 3 bases from V and 1 base from J, with 9 bases between. The CDR3 contains 14 residues. CDR3 loop: CSASPGLNTGELFF. The CDR3 nucleotides read TGCAGTGCTAGTCCGGGATTGAACACCGGGGAGCTGTTTTTT.

V is TRBV3-1 (or the pseudogene TRBV3-2) and J is TRBJ2-7; maybe TRBD1 (5 bases). This CDR3 region has 16 residues. The V and J ends lost 0 bases and 3 bases respectively, with 15 bases between them. Germline V lookup: CDR1 LGHDT, CDR2 YNNKEL (reference sequence). CDR3 nucleotides: TGTGCCAGCAGCCAAGAAGGGGTAGTTCGAATCTACGAGCAGTACTTC. Amino acids: CASSQEGVVRIYEQYF.

The chain is built from TRBV19 and TRBJ1-2; tentatively, D is TRBD1 (6 bases). Germline V gives CDR1 LNHDA, CDR2 SQIVND (reference sequence). CDR3 size: 15 residues. Trimming stripped 3 bases from V and 4 bases from J, with 15 bases between. Written as DNA, the CDR3 is TGTGCCAGTAGTATTGTCGCAGGGGATCGCTATGGCTACACCTTC. Translation: CASSIVAGDRYGYTF.

The CDR3 protein is CASSWTGANTGELFF. Written as DNA, the CDR3 is TGCGCCAGCAGCTGGACAGGTGCGAACACCGGGGAGCTGTTTTTT. This rearrangement joins TRBV5-1 to TRBJ2-2, with 7 positions matching TRBD1. The CDR3 sequence is 15 residues long. V shed 3 bases, J shed 0 bases, and the junction held 2 bases outside the gene matches. Per the germline V gene, CDR1 is SGHRS and CDR2 is YFSETQ.

V gene TRBV19 combines with J gene TRBJ2-7; 8 bases are a match to TRBD2. CDR1 and CDR2 (germline): LNHDA, SQIVND (reference sequence). CDR3 length: 14 amino acids. V gave up 7 bases and J gave up 2 bases; unmatched junction bases: 7. CDR3 sequence: CASTPTSGTYEQYF. The CDR3 region has the DNA TGTGCCAGTACCCCAACTAGCGGAACCTACGAGCAGTACTTC.

CDR3 sequence (DNA): TGTGCCAGCAGCCCGCCCACGGGTTGGGAGCTGTTTTTT. Its protein product is CASSPPTGWELFF. The V and J genes are TRBV9 and TRBJ2-2; D is undetermined. Between the trimmed V and J ends, which lost 4 bases and 9 bases, there was a span of 13 bases. Germline V gene data show CDR1 as SGDLS and CDR2 as YYNGEE. This CDR3 region has 13 residues.

V usage is TRBV7-2 and J usage is TRBJ1-1; D remains unclear. The CDR3 is 15 amino acids. Germline V gives CDR1 SGHTA, CDR2 FQGNSA. The V end lost 5 bases, the J end lost 0 bases, and 13 bases lay between the germline ends. CDR3 coding DNA: TGTGCCAGCAGCCCCCGGGATGACATGAACACTGAAGCTTTCTTT. This gives the protein CASSPRDDMNTEAFF.

The rearrangement uses TRBV9 and TRBJ1-4; 8 bases align to TRBD1. The V gene's germline CDR1 is SGDLS and CDR2 YYNGEE. Germline trimming cut 4 bases from V and 6 bases from J; bases unmatched to any gene: 8. This CDR3 has 15 residues. CDR3 residues: CASSQRTGLDEKLFF. For the CDR3, the DNA is TGTGCCAGCAGCCAACGGACAGGGCTGGATGAAAAACTGTTTTTT.